The clone carrying this TCR beta chain was observed many times. The antigen is unknown. The CDR3 spans 14 residues. V dropped 6 bases and J dropped 0; count of bases not matched to a gene: 3. The germline V gene encodes CDR1 MNHEY and CDR2 SVGEGT. The entry originates in a study of T cell repertoires in cytomegalovirus infection. For the study at large: Evidence of both CMV infection and a matching HLA type came from public TCR beta signatures.

Study findings and constraints: Summed frequency of shared TCR beta families picked out CMV carriers who also had the relevant HLA. Dominating the ex vivo response were TCR beta clonotypes that were CMV-specific and HLA-C-restricted.

TCRdb re-analysed the reads in MiXCR, keeping a single row per CDR3 protein. The profile shows 300,000 or so distinct CDR3 sequences, roughly 23% of them singletons. Material for sequencing was PBMCs. V gene TRBV6-2 or TRBV6-3 combines with J gene TRBJ2-7; 9 positions agree with TRBD2. The receptor was isolated from a human donor in good health (CMV status not recorded). Some clones in this sample may be carry-over from other donors' samples. CDR3 in amino acids: CASSLAGVSYEQYF. The CDR3 DNA sequence: TGTGCCAGCAGCTTAGCGGGAGTCTCCTACGAGCAGTACTTC.